These T cell receptor beta chains were read from a single sample in a study of CXCR3-negative and CXCR3-positive naive CD8 T cells. Following a re-call of the 5' RACE reads, TCRdb has one entry per CDR3 protein and lacks DNA. The sample has 45,000 to 65,000 distinct CDR3 sequences; the top ten hold around 1.5%. Sequencing was performed on naive CXCR3- CD8+ T cells from blood. The receptors derive from a human donor in good health. Some clones in this sample may be carry-over from other donors' samples. CDR3s include the opening cysteine and the closing phenylalanine or tryptophan. The size field is filled for only some rows; it gives once, few, many or a size class.

J,V,size,CDR3
TRBJ2-7,TRBV14,.,CASSQVTSSLKQYF
TRBJ2-7,TRBV7-9,.,CASSPRVAGVHEQYF
TRBJ2-5,TRBV28,.,CASSTYGTYEETQYF
TRBJ2-7,TRBV29-1,.,CSVDEGAHHEQYF
TRBJ1-2,TRBV29-1,.,CSVESGPHYGYTF
TRBJ2-1,TRBV23-1,.,CASSPGDWTADPNEQFF
TRBJ2-7,TRBV10-2,.,CASTTGQAYEQYF
TRBJ2-2,TRBV28,.,CASSSAGRNTGELFF
TRBJ2-7,TRBV7-6,.,CASSLGWRGAYEQYF
TRBJ1-1,TRBV29-1,.,CSVELANTEAFF
TRBJ2-3,TRBV3-1,.,CASSQALVGLADTQYF
TRBJ1-2,TRBV6-6,.,CASSYGSSNYGYTF
TRBJ2-5,TRBV6-5,.,CASSLTGGSQETQYF
TRBJ2-3,TRBV24-1,.,CATSDPLAGATDTQYF
TRBJ2-1,TRBV28,.,CASSYPSYNEQFF
TRBJ2-3,TRBV28,.,CASSLGYYTDTQYF
TRBJ2-7,TRBV15,.,CATSFEWGQGDYEQYF
TRBJ2-2,TRBV7-3,medium-sized,CASSILANTGELFF
TRBJ2-7,TRBV29-1,.,CSVAGTVPYEQYF
TRBJ2-7,TRBV20-1,.,CSAPTVEVAEQYF
TRBJ1-1,TRBV28,.,CASSSPFYDSFNTEAFF
TRBJ1-1,TRBV9,.,CASSVGVQAIAFF
TRBJ2-3,TRBV4-2,.,CASSPFFVGGRGTDTQYF
TRBJ2-3,TRBV6-2/TRBV6-3,.,CASSNPLGGRTDTQYF
TRBJ1-6,TRBV18,.,CASSPRPGQGDSPLHF
TRBJ2-7,TRBV28,medium-sized,CASSLTLDAGEQYF
TRBJ2-2,TRBV27,.,CASSLEAGLVGELFF
TRBJ2-7,TRBV29-1,.,CSVTGTSHSEQYF
TRBJ2-1,TRBV7-6,.,CASSLDLPASNRGGDKVEQFF
TRBJ1-2,TRBV29-1,.,CSVVHLVGYGYTF
TRBJ2-7,TRBV29-1,.,CSVEGGADYEQYF
TRBJ2-1,TRBV29-1,.,CSVEGRGLYNEQFF
TRBJ1-1,TRBV2,.,CASSGSGGLTEAFF
TRBJ2-6,TRBV12-3/TRBV12-4,.,CASSLGGANVLTF
TRBJ2-7,TRBV25-1,.,CASSEFSYEQYF
TRBJ1-2,TRBV20-1,.,CSARDGEGGVGYGYTF
TRBJ1-2,TRBV29-1,.,CSVFPGSTGYTF
TRBJ2-1,TRBV28,.,CASSKGGDYNEQFF
TRBJ2-5,TRBV7-8,.,CASSFLIQGAEETQYF
TRBJ2-7,TRBV20-1,.,CSARVLAGEQYF
TRBJ1-3,TRBV10-3,.,CAISEGPKGNTIYF